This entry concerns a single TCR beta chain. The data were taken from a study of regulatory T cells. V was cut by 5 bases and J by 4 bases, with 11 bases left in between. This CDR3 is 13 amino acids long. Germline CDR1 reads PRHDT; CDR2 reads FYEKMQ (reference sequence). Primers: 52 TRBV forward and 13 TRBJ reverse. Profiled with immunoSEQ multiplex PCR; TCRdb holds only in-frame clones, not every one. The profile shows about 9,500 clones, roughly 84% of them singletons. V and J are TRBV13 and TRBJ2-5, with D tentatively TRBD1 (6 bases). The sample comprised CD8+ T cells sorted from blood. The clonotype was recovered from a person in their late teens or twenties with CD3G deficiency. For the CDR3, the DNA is TGTGCCAGCAGCAAACAGGGACGAGAGACCCAGTACTTC. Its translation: CASSKQGRETQYF.